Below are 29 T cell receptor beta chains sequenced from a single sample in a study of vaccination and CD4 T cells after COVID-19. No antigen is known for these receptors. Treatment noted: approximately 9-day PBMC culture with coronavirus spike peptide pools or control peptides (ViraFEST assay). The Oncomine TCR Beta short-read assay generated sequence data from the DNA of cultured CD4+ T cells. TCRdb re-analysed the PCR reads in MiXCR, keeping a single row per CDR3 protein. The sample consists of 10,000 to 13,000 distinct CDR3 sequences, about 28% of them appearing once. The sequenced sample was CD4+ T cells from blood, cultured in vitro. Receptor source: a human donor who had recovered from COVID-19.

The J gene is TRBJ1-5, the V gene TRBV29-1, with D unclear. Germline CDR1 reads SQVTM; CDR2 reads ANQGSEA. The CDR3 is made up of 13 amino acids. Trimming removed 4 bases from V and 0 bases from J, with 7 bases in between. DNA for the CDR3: TGCAGCGTTGTCGGGGATAGCAATCAGCCCCAGCATTTT. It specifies CSVVGDSNQPQHF.

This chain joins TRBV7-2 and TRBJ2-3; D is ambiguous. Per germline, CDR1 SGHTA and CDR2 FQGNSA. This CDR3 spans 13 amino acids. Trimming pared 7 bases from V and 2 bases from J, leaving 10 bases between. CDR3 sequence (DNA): TGTGCCAGCACCGTCATTACCACAGATACGCAGTATTTT. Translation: CASTVITTDTQYF.

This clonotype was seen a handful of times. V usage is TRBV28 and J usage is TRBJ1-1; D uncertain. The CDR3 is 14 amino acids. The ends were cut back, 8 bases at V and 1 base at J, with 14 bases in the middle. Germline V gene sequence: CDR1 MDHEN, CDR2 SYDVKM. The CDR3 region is CASPPAGRNTEAFF. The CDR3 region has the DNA TGTGCCAGCCCTCCCGCGGGGAGGAACACTGAAGCTTTCTTT.

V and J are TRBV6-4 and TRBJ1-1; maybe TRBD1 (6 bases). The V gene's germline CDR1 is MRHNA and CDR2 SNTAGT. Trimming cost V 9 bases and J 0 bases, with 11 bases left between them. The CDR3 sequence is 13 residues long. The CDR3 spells CARIPGVNTEAFF. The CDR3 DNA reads TGTGCCAGAATTCCAGGGGTGAACACTGAAGCTTTCTTT.

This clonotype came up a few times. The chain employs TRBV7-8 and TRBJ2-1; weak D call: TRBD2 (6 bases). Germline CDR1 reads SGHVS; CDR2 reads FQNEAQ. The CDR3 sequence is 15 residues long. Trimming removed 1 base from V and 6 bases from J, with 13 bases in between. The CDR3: CASSLERLVVNEQFF. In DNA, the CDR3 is TGTGCCAGCAGCTTAGAGAGACTAGTCGTCAATGAGCAGTTCTTC.

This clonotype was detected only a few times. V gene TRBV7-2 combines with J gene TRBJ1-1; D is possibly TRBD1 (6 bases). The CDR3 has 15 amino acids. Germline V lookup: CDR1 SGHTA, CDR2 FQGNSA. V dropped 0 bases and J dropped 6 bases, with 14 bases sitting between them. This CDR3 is CASSLATGMFAEAFF. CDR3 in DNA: TGTGCCAGCAGCTTAGCCACAGGGATGTTCGCTGAAGCTTTCTTT.

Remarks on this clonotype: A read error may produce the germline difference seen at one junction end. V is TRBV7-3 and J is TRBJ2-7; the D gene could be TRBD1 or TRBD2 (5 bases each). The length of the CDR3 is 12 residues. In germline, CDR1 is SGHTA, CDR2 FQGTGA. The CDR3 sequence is CASSLTSGPKHF. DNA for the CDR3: TGTGCCAGCAGCTTAACCTCGGGACCAAAACATTTC.

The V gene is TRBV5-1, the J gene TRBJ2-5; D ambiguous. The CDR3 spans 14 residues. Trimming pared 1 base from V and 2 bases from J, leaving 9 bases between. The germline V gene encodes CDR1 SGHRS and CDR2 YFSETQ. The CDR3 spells CASSLLDQQETQYF. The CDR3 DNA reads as TGCGCCAGCAGCTTGTTAGACCAACAAGAGACCCAGTACTTC.

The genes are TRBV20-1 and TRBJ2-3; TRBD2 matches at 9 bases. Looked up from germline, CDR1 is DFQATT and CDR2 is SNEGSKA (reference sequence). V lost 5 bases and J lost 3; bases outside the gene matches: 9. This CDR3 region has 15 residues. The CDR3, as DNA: TGCAGTGCTTGCATAGCGGGGGAAGGGACAGATACGCAGTATTTT. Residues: CSACIAGEGTDTQYF.

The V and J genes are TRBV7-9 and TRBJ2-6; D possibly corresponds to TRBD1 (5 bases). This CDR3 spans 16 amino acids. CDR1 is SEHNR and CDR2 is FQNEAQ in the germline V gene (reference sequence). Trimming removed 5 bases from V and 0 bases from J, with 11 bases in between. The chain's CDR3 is CASSPQGVSGANVLTF. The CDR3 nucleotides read TGTGCCAGCAGCCCCCAAGGGGTCTCTGGGGCCAACGTCCTGACTTTC.

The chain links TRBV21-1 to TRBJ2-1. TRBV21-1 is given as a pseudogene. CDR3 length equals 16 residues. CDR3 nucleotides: TGTGCCAGCAGCACTCTTGGGTCCGGTGCCTACAATGAGCAGTTCTTC. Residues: CASSTLGSGAYNEQFF.

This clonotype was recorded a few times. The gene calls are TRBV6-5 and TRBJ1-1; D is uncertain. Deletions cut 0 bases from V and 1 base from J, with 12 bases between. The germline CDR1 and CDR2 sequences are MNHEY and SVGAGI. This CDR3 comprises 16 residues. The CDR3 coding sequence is TGTGCCAGCAGTTACTCGTCGGTGGTAGAGAACACTGAAGCTTTCTTT. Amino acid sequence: CASSYSSVVENTEAFF.

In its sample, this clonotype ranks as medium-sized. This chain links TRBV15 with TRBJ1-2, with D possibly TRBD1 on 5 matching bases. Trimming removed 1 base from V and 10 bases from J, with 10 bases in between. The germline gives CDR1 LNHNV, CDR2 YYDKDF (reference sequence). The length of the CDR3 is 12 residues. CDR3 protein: CATSRAGGPYTF. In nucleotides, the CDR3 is TGTGCCACCAGCAGAGCGGGGGGTCCCTACACCTTC. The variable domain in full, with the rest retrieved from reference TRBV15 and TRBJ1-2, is DAMVIQNPRYQVTQFGKPVTLSCSQTLNHNVMYWYQQKSSQAPKLLFHYYDKDFNNEADTPDNFQSRRPNTSFCFLDIRSPGLGDTAMYLCATSRAGGPYTFGSGTRLTVV.

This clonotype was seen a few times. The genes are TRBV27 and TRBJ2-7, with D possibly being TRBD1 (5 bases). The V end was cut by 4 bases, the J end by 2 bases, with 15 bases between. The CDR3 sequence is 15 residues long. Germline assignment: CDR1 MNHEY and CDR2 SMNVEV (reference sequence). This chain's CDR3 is CASSSTVGQTYEQYF. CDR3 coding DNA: TGTGCCAGCAGTTCTACTGTGGGGCAGACCTACGAGCAGTACTTC.

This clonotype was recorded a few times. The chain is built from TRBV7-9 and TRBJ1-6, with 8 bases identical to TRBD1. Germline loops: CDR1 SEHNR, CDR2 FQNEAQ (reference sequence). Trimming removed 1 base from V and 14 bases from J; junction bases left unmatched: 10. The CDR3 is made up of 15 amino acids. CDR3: CASSLGGRQGFALHF. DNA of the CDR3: TGTGCCAGCAGCTTAGGGGGAAGACAGGGGTTCGCCCTCCACTTT.

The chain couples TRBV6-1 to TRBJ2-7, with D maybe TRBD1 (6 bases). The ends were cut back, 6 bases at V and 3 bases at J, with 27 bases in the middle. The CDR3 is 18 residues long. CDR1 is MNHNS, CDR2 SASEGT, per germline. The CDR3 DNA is TGTGCCAGCAGAAGACAGGTGGCGGACCCGGGTGGCTACTACGAGCAGTACTTC. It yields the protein CASRRQVADPGGYYEQYF.

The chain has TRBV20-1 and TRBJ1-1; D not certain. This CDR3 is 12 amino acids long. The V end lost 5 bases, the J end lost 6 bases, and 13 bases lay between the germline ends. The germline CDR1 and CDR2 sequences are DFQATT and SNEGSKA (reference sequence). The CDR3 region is CSAAIPGAEAFF. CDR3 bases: TGCAGTGCTGCGATTCCCGGGGCTGAAGCTTTCTTT.

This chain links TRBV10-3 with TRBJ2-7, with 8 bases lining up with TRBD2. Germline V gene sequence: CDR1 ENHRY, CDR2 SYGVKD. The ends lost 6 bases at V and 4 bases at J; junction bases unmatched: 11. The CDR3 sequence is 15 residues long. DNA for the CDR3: TGTGCCATCAGGGCTGATGCGGGAGGAAGTTACGAGCAGTACTTC. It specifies CAIRADAGGSYEQYF.

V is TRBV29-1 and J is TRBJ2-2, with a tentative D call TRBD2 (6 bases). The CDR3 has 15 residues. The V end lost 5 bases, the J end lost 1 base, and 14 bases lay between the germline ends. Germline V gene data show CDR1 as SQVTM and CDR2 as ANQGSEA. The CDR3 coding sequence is TGCAGCGTTTCGAGGGAGGCTCGGAACACCGGGGAGCTGTTTTTT. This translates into CSVSREARNTGELFF.

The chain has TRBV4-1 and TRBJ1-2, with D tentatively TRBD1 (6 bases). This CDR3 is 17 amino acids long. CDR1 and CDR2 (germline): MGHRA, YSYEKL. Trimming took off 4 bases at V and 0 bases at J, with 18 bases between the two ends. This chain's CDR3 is CASSLQGLPVSNYGYTF. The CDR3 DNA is TGCGCCAGCAGCCTACAGGGCCTGCCTGTATCTAACTATGGCTACACCTTC.

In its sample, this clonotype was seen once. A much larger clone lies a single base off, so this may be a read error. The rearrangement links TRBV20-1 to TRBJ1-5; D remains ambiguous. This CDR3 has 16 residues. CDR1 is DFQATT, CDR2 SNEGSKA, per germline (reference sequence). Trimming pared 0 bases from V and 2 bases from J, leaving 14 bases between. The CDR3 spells CSARDSREIGNQPQHF. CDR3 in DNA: TGCAGTGCTAGAGATTCTAGAGAGATCGGCAATCAGCCCCAGCATTTT.

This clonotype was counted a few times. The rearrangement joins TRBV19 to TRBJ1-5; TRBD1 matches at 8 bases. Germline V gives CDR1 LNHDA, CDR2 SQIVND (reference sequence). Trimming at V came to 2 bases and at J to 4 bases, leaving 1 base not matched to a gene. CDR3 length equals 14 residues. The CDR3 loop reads CASSITGGNQPQHF. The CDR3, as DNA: TGTGCCAGTAGTATAACAGGGGGTAATCAGCCCCAGCATTTT.

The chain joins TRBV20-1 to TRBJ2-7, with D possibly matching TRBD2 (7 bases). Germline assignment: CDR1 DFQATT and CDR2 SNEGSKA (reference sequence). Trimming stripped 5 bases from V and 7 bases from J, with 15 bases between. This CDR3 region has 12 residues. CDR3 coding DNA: TGCAGTGCTCATGGGGGGGCTGGGGAGCAGTACTTC. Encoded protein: CSAHGGAGEQYF.

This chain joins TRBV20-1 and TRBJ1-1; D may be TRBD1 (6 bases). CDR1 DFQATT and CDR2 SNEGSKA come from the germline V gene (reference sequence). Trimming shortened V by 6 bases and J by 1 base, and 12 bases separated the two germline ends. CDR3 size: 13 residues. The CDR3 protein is CSAKPGANTEAFF. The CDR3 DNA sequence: TGCAGTGCCAAACCAGGGGCGAACACTGAAGCTTTCTTT.

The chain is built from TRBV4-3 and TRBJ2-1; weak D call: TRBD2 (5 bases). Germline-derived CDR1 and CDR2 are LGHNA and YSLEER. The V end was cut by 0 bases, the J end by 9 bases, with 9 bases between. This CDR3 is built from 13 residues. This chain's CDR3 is CASSQERATEQFF. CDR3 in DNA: TGCGCCAGCAGCCAAGAGAGGGCTACTGAGCAGTTCTTC.

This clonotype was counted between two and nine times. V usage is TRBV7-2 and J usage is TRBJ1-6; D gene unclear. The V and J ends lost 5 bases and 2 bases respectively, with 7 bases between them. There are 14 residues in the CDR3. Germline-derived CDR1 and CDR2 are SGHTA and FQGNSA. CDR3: CASSLGPYNSPLHF. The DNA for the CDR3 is TGTGCCAGCAGCCTCGGGCCCTATAATTCACCCCTCCACTTT.

The CDR3 region is CASNKDRGLQETQYF. Written as DNA, the CDR3 is TGTGCCAGCAACAAGGACAGGGGATTACAAGAGACCCAGTACTTC. V gene TRBV2 combines with J gene TRBJ2-5; 9 nucleotides agree with TRBD1. V dropped 7 bases and J dropped 2; count of bases not matched to a gene: 8. This CDR3 region has 15 residues. CDR1 and CDR2 from the germline V gene are SNHLY and FYNNEI.

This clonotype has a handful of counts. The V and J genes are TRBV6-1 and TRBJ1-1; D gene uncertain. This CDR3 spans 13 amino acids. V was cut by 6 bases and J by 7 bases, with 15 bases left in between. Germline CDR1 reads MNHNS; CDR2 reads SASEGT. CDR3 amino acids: CASSRLGGSEAFF. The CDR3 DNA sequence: TGTGCCAGCAGCCGCCTTGGAGGCAGTGAAGCTTTCTTT.

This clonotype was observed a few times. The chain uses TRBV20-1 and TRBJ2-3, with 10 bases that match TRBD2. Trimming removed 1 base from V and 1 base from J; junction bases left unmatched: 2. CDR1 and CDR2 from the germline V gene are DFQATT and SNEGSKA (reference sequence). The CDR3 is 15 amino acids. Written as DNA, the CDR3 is TGCAGTGCTAGAGGGCTAGCGGGAGGCACAGATACGCAGTATTTT. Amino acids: CSARGLAGGTDTQYF.